This record concerns one T cell receptor beta chain sequence. This clone appeared a single time. Its antigen remains unidentified. Base qualities are not provided; no much larger clone lies one nucleotide away. These data belong to a study of beta chain features in type 1 diabetes (dated by TCRdb to 2017 to 2018). Context from the whole study: Patients and healthy donors did not differ in mean age, gender distribution, total cell number or subset yield. A total of 90 million to 130 million sorted cells were examined across all samples, and a strong correlation was observed between cell number per subset and RNA yield. In the study, recently diagnosed type 1 diabetes patients and matched healthy donors were compared on the TCRB repertoires of their sorted circulating CD4+ T cell subsets. Regulatory and stem cell-like memory subsets were isolated from only 8 patients and about 8 healthy donors, whereas naive and central memory subsets came from all 30 or so donors. Broader findings and caveats from the paper: Shorter templates might have been favored by PCR, but patient and control samples were amplified and corrected together, so both groups would have been affected equally by any skew. Because cDNA was sequenced instead of genomic DNA, highly expressing activated cells could be over-represented, though the groups showed no difference in activation or CD3 levels. Naive, central memory and regulatory TCRB repertoires appeared to be more alike among patients than among healthy donors. Type 1 diabetes patients showed a moderate but significant shortening of TCRB CDR3 length in all four CD4+ subsets. At VDJ recombination sites, type 1 diabetes patients had fewer insertions and more deleted nucleotides, which implies abnormalities in thymic rearrangement. Because the HLA sub-analyses included only small numbers of individuals, any influence of HLA type on TCRB rearrangement was left unresolved.

All of the isolated RNA was reverse transcribed with the High Capacity cDNA Reverse Transcription Kit, so expressed TCRB transcripts were sequenced. Deep immunoSEQ sequencing was applied to naive, central memory and regulatory T cell samples, giving an average of roughly 3.5 million total reads per sample. After sorted cells were lysed in RLT buffer, RNA was extracted with DNase-treated RNeasy Micro or Mini kits, with the choice depending on cell number. Each cell subset was processed separately to prevent cross-contamination, with patient and healthy donor samples processed together. The immunoSEQ multiplex PCR was used to amplify TCRB sequences from cDNA, generating 87-bp fragments that spanned the CDR3 region. Sequencing of the amplicons was performed on the Illumina HiSeq platform. Per the authors' processing: PCR bias was corrected computationally using synthetic template baselines, and reads within Hamming distance 2 were collapsed, with unmergeable singletons discarded. Reads were aligned against IMGT to assign V, D and J genes, CDR3 length and insertions or deletions at six rearrangement sites. Clonotype counts were normalized to sorted cell number within each subset before computing true diversity and Gini coefficients with the tcR R package. Repertoire sharing was quantified using the overlap coefficient calculated on TCRB nucleotide sequences. Sourced from immuneACCESS, this table was stored by TCRdb with only in-frame sequences that have V and J called. A share of the clones is absent; for the studies checked, an unresolved V gene accounts for under half, and the remainder has no known explanation. For V, J and clone size, that table is used; D and trimming come from the DNA. Present in this sample are 120,000 to 150,000 clones, under 60% of which were seen just once. Clones ranked in the top ten supply 0.35% to 0.5% of the sample.

Each donor gave one peripheral blood draw, averaging approximately 0.12 L, which was collected into heparinised tubes. Using a panel that included CD45RO, CCR7, CD25, CD127, CD95 and CD27, naive, central memory, regulatory and stem cell-like memory CD4+ T cells were sorted on a BD FACSAria II. Every sorted population had a purity above 95%. PBMCs were isolated immediately by Lymphoprep density gradient centrifugation and stained directly without culture. So that batch effects would be minimized, each experiment stained and sorted samples in pairs, pairing one healthy donor with one patient. Counted from cysteine to phenylalanine, this CDR3 has 16 amino acids. Of all the DNA, just the CDR3 is kept, 48 bases in frame from base 1. V has 3 bases trimmed and J has 4 bases trimmed; junction bases matching no gene number 9. Reading the germline V gene gives CDR1 SGDLS and CDR2 YYNGEE.

Here the chain combines TRBV9 and TRBJ1-4; TRBD1 matches 7 bases in the middle. The origin of this receptor is a man in his late teens or twenties in good health. Sequenced sample: Tregs from blood. The cell subset or site label, as the study defines it: regulatory CD4+ T cells. The CDR3 region reads CASSAHRDSINEKLFF. The bases are TGTGCCAGCAGCGCTCACCGGGACAGCATTAATGAAAAACTGTTTTTT.